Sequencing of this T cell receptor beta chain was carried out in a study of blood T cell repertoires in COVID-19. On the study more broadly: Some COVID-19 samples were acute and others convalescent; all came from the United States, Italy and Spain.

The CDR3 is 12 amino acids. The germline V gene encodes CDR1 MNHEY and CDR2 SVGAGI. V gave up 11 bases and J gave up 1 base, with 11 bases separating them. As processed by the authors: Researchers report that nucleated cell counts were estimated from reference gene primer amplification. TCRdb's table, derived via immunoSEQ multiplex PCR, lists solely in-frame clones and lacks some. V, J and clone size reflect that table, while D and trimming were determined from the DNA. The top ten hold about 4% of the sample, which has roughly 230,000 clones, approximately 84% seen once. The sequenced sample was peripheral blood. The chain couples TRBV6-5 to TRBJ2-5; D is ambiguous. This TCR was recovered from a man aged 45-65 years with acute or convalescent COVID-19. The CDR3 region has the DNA TGTGCCGCCGGCAGGCTCCAAGAGACCCAGTACTTC. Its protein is CAAGRLQETQYF.